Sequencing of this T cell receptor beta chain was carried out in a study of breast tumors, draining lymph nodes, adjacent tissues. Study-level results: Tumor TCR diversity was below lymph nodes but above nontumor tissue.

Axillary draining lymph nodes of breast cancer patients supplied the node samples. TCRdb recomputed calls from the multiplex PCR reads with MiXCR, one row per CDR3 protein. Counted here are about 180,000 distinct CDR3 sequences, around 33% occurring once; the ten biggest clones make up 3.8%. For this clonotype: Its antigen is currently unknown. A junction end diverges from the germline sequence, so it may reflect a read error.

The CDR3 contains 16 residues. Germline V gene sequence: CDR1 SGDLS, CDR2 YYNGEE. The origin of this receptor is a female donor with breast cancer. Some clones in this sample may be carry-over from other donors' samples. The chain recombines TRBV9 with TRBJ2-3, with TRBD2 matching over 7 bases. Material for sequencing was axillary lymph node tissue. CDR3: CASTRSSGGGSDTHYF. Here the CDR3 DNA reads TGTGCTAGCACCCGGTCTAGCGGTGGGGGGTCAGATACGCATTATTTT.